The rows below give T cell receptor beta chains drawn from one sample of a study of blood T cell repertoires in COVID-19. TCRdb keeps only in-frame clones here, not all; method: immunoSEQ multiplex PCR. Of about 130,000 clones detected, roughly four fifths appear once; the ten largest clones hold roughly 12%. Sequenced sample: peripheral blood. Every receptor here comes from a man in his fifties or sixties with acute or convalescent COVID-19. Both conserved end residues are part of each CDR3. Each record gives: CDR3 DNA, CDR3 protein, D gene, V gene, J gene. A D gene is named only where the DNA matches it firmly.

DNA: TGTGCCAGCAGCCCCCACCCGAGCGGGAGTGGGGGGGAAAACATTCAGTACTTC
CDR3: CASSPHPSGSGGENIQYF
D: TRBD2
V: TRBV4-2
J: TRBJ2-4

DNA: TGCAGTGCTAATCAGGGACACTTT
CDR3: CSANQGHF
D: -
V: TRBV20-1
J: TRBJ1-6

DNA: TGTGCCAGCAGCTTAGTTGGAGGAGGGAATGGCTACACCTTC
CDR3: CASSLVGGGNGYTF
D: -
V: TRBV13
J: TRBJ1-2

DNA: TGTGCCAGCAGGCCACAGGGGGCGAGCACCGGGGAGCTGTTTTTT
CDR3: CASRPQGASTGELFF
D: TRBD1
V: TRBV6-6
J: TRBJ2-2

DNA: TGTGCCAGCAGAAGGACAGCGACCGGGGAGCTGTTTTTT
CDR3: CASRRTATGELFF
D: -
V: TRBV2
J: TRBJ2-2

DNA: TGTGCCAGCAGCAGAGCGGGTGAGGGCACAGATACGCAGTATTTT
CDR3: CASSRAGEGTDTQYF
D: -
V: TRBV6-4
J: TRBJ2-3

DNA: TGTGCCAGCAGTTACTCGAAGGGGGAACAAGAGACCCAGTACTTC
CDR3: CASSYSKGEQETQYF
D: -
V: TRBV6-5
J: TRBJ2-5

DNA: TGCGCCAGCAGCAGAAATTGGGAGGGCAATCAGCCCCAGCATTTT
CDR3: CASSRNWEGNQPQHF
D: -
V: TRBV4-1
J: TRBJ1-5

DNA: TGTGCCAGCAGCCCGGGCTCTAGCGGGAGCAGTGAGCAGTACTTC
CDR3: CASSPGSSGSSEQYF
D: TRBD2
V: TRBV7-6
J: TRBJ2-7

DNA: TGTGCCAGCAGTTTCCTCCTCCTTGCCGGGACAGAGAACACCGGGGAGCTGTTTTTT
CDR3: CASSFLLLAGTENTGELFF
D: TRBD1
V: TRBV28
J: TRBJ2-2

DNA: TGTGCCAGCAGTCAACAGGTCGCGGCTCAGCCCCAGCATTTT
CDR3: CASSQQVAAQPQHF
D: -
V: TRBV6-2/TRBV6-3
J: TRBJ1-5

DNA: TGTGCCAGCAGCTTTAGGCCGACAACGCGGGGTGAAAAACTGTTTTTT
CDR3: CASSFRPTTRGEKLFF
D: -
V: TRBV11-2
J: TRBJ1-4